This entry describes one TCR beta chain. Antigen unknown. The data are from a study of Ad26.COV2.S vaccination and SARS-CoV-2 variants. Study conclusions and caveats: Recipients of either vaccine or placebo displayed similar breadth of non-spike TCRs.

Treatment specified: 15 to 20 received Ad26.COV2.S at low or high dose, single or two shots; roughly five received placebo; per-sample allocation not given. All samples were drawn on day 63, counting from the first vaccine or placebo injection. The CDR3 loop spans 16 amino acids. Looked up from germline, CDR1 is LGHDT and CDR2 is YNNKEL (reference sequence). V lost 4 bases, J lost 3 bases, and 18 bases lay in between. Here immunoSEQ multiplex PCR was the method, and the copy in TCRdb shows in-frame clones only, minus some. The sample includes about 280,000 clones, approximately 89% of them seen just once.

The specimen was peripheral blood, collected in a trial of Ad26.COV2.S vaccine versus placebo. This chain links TRBV3-1 (or the pseudogene TRBV3-2) with TRBJ1-2; the D gene is possibly TRBD1 (5 bases). The receptor comes from a person aged 18-60 years who received the Ad26.COV2.S COVID-19 vaccine or a placebo. The CDR3 here is CASSPRGTLGHYGYTF. The CDR3 region has the DNA TGTGCCAGCAGCCCCCGGGGCACGCTGGGGCACTATGGCTACACCTTC.